What follows are 22 T cell receptor beta chains derived from one specimen sequenced in a study of T cells after yellow fever vaccination. TCRdb ran MiXCR on the 5' RACE reads and lists one entry per CDR3 protein. This sample has around 500,000 distinct CDR3 sequences, with 21% found just once. The sequences come from PBMCs, collected more than 20 days after the first yellow fever vaccination. All receptors derive from a man between 18 and 29 years old who received the YFV17D yellow fever vaccine.

This clonotype was detected a few times. The V call is TRBV5-1, the J call TRBJ2-3, with 7 bases fitting TRBD2. Germline CDR1 and CDR2: SGHRS and YFSETQ. The ends lost 2 bases at V and 3 bases at J; junction bases unmatched: 6. This CDR3 is built from 15 residues. In DNA, the CDR3 is TGCGCCAGCAGCTTAACGGCGCGGGGGACAGATACGCAGTATTTT. Translation gives CASSLTARGTDTQYF.

This clonotype was seen a handful of times. Written as DNA, the CDR3 is TGTGCCAGCAGCTATCGGGACTCCTACACCGGGGAGCTGTTTTTT. Amino acids: CASSYRDSYTGELFF. The chain recombines TRBV7-9 with TRBJ2-2; D perhaps matches TRBD2 (6 bases). The V gene lost 4 bases and the J gene lost 3 bases, with 12 bases spanning the gap. Germline assignment: CDR1 SEHNR and CDR2 FQNEAQ (reference sequence). This CDR3 has 15 residues.

This chain links TRBV7-9 with TRBJ2-2; no firm D call. The CDR3 length is 14 residues. Germline V gene sequence: CDR1 SEHNR, CDR2 FQNEAQ (reference sequence). V shed 5 bases and J shed 7 bases, with 14 bases lying between them. CDR3 loop: CASSSYTDHGELFF. The CDR3 DNA follows: TGTGCCAGCAGCAGCTACACGGATCACGGGGAGCTGTTTTTT. Supplemented by reference TRBV7-9 and TRBJ2-2, the full variable domain reads DTGVSQNPRHKITKRGQNVTFRCDPISEHNRLYWYRQTLGQGPEFLTYFQNEAQLEKSRLLSDRFSAERPKGSFSTLEIQRTEQGDSAMYLCASSSYTDHGELFFGEGSRLTVL.

Ten or more counts support this clonotype. The gene calls are TRBV7-2 and TRBJ2-1; D ambiguous. The CDR3 is made up of 14 amino acids. Germline V lookup: CDR1 SGHTA, CDR2 FQGNSA. Trimming took off 5 bases at V and 7 bases at J, with 15 bases between the two ends. CDR3 region: CASSRTDGRNEQFF. CDR3 DNA: TGTGCCAGCAGCCGCACGGACGGTAGGAATGAGCAGTTCTTC.

The chain uses TRBV27 and TRBJ2-3; D not resolved. The CDR3 is 17 residues long. With 4 bases removed from V and 0 bases from J, the gap between germline ends came to 17 bases. Germline V gene sequence: CDR1 MNHEY, CDR2 SMNVEV (reference sequence). CDR3 sequence (DNA): TGTGCCAGCAGTTCCATACTAACACGGTTCAGCACAGATACGCAGTATTTT. It translates to CASSSILTRFSTDTQYF.

This clonotype has only a few counts. The chain recombines TRBV28 with TRBJ2-1; 7 bases match TRBD2. The CDR3 spans 17 residues. The germline CDR1 and CDR2 sequences are MDHEN and SYDVKM. V gave up 3 bases and J gave up 2 bases; unmatched junction bases: 10. DNA for the CDR3: TGTGCCAGCAGTTTGGGGGGGGACGGGGCCCCCTACAATGAGCAGTTCTTC. This codes for CASSLGGDGAPYNEQFF.

This clonotype came up a few times. The chain is built from TRBV9 and TRBJ2-1; TRBD2 aligns across 12 bases. The germline V gene encodes CDR1 SGDLS and CDR2 YYNGEE. The length of the CDR3 is 16 residues. Germline trimming cut 3 bases from V and 3 bases from J; bases unmatched to any gene: 4. CDR3 coding DNA: TGTGCCAGCAGCGCCGGGACTAGCGGGTTCTACAATGAGCAGTTCTTC. It translates to CASSAGTSGFYNEQFF.

This clonotype was seen once. The chain recombines TRBV12-3 or TRBV12-4 with TRBJ1-1; TRBD1 aligns across 8 bases. This CDR3 comprises 14 residues. Germline trimming cut 2 bases from V and 6 bases from J; bases unmatched to any gene: 5. The CDR3 nucleotides read TGTGCCAGCAGTTTAACAGGGGGTGAGTCTGAAGCTTTCTTT. Encoded protein: CASSLTGGESEAFF.

The table lists this clonotype with a few counts. The V call is TRBV12-5, the J call TRBJ2-2; 7 nucleotides align to TRBD1. CDR1 is LGHNT and CDR2 is FRNRAP in the germline V gene. The CDR3 spans 15 residues. V lost 2 bases, J lost 4 bases, and 4 bases stayed unmatched. Here the CDR3 reads CASGLRDRATGELFF. The DNA of the CDR3 is TGTGCTAGTGGTTTGCGCGACAGGGCCACCGGGGAGCTGTTTTTT.

This clonotype was detected only a few times. The rearrangement links TRBV7-2 to TRBJ1-1; TRBD1 agrees at 9 bases. Trimming cost V 3 bases and J 5 bases; bases outside gene matches: 4. Germline V gene sequence: CDR1 SGHTA, CDR2 FQGNSA. The CDR3 is 14 amino acids. CDR3 DNA sequence: TGTGCCAGCAGCTTTGGGACAGGGAGGACTGAAGCTTTCTTT. Its protein product is CASSFGTGRTEAFF.

The sample holds a few counts of this clonotype. The gene calls are TRBV7-8 and TRBJ1-6; 7 positions match TRBD1. CDR3 length: 15 amino acids. V shed 3 bases, J shed 10 bases, and the junction held 9 bases outside the gene matches. Germline loops: CDR1 SGHVS, CDR2 FQNEAQ. The CDR3 protein is CASSFMTGRGSPLHF. In nucleotides, the CDR3 is TGTGCCAGCAGCTTTATGACAGGGAGAGGATCACCCCTCCACTTT.

This clonotype was counted only a few times. The gene calls are TRBV27 and TRBJ2-3; D is possibly TRBD1 or TRBD2 (5 bases each). The CDR3 contains 13 residues. Between the trimmed V and J ends, which lost 7 bases and 4 bases, there was a span of 12 bases. In germline, CDR1 is MNHEY, CDR2 SMNVEV (reference sequence). The CDR3 region is CASTLGPPDTQYF. The CDR3 bases are TGTGCCAGCACCTTGGGACCCCCAGATACGCAGTATTTT.

This clonotype was seen ten or more times. This chain links TRBV7-8 with TRBJ2-7; no firm D call. Germline values: CDR1 SGHVS, CDR2 FQNEAQ. The CDR3 spans 11 residues. V was clipped by 0 bases and J by 6 bases, with 3 bases between them. The DNA for the CDR3 is TGTGCCAGCAGCTTAGCGGGCGAGCAGTACGTC. Encoded protein: CASSLAGEQYV.

This clonotype occurred a few times. The V call is TRBV27, the J call TRBJ2-4, with a tentative D call TRBD1 (6 bases). V lost 10 bases, J lost 0 bases, and 22 bases lay in between. Germline V gene data show CDR1 as MNHEY and CDR2 as SMNVEV (reference sequence). The CDR3 is 17 residues long. CDR3 amino acids: CATGRGPRNLAKNIQYF. CDR3 DNA sequence: TGTGCCACCGGCAGGGGCCCCAGAAACCTAGCCAAAAACATTCAGTACTTC.

The chain joins TRBV25-1 to TRBJ2-7; D is unresolved. Germline values: CDR1 MGHDK, CDR2 SYGVNS. The CDR3 loop spans 12 amino acids. With 1 base removed from V and 2 bases from J, the gap between germline ends came to 3 bases. DNA for the CDR3: TGTGCCAGCAGTGAATCCCCCTACGAGCAGTACTTC. Translated: CASSESPYEQYF.

The chain links TRBV6-2 or TRBV6-3 to TRBJ2-3; 9 bases line up with TRBD1. Germline assignment: CDR1 MNHEY and CDR2 SVGEGT. J was trimmed by 8 bases and V by 6 bases; bases with no gene match: 12. The CDR3 spans 15 residues. CDR3 sequence (DNA): TGTGCCAGCAGCCAGGACAGGGGCAGTTGGGGTACGCAGTATTTT. This codes for CASSQDRGSWGTQYF.

The chain carries TRBV5-4 and TRBJ2-4, with a tentative D call TRBD2 (6 bases). The CDR3 contains 16 residues. Per germline, CDR1 SGHNT and CDR2 YYREEE (reference sequence). Trimming took 2 bases from V and 1 from J, leaving 13 bases between them. CDR3 in amino acids: CASSFGTGGAKNIQYF. The CDR3 nucleotides are TGTGCCAGCAGCTTTGGGACTGGGGGGGCCAAAAACATTCAGTACTTC.

The chain combines TRBV6-6 with TRBJ2-1; D may be TRBD2 (5 bases). V was clipped by 2 bases and J by 9 bases, with 5 bases between them. Germline CDR1 is MNHNY and CDR2 is SVGAGI (reference sequence). CDR3 length equals 11 residues. The CDR3 region is CASSYAGEQFF. In DNA form, the CDR3 reads TGTGCCAGCAGTTACGCGGGTGAGCAGTTCTTC.

This clonotype has more than one count but fewer than ten. The V gene is TRBV14, the J gene TRBJ2-1; 10 bases align to TRBD1. Looked up from germline, CDR1 is SGHDN and CDR2 is FVKESK. The CDR3 has 16 residues. The trim removed 5 bases at V and 8 bases at J, leaving 12 bases unmatched. The CDR3 sequence is CASSFRPGQGRHEQFF. In nucleotides, the CDR3 is TGTGCCAGCAGCTTTAGACCGGGACAGGGGCGGCATGAGCAGTTCTTC.

The table lists this clonotype with a few counts. The gene calls are TRBV28 and TRBJ2-1, with 8 bases that match TRBD1. Germline V lookup: CDR1 MDHEN, CDR2 SYDVKM. The CDR3 contains 18 residues. The J segment lost 3 bases and the V segment lost 5 bases, leaving 15 bases of the junction unmatched. The CDR3 DNA sequence: TGTGCCAGCAGTACAAAACGGGGAACCACAGGGGGCTACAATGAGCAGTTCTTC. Its protein is CASSTKRGTTGGYNEQFF.

The sample holds a few counts of this clonotype. Written as DNA, the CDR3 is TGCAGTGCTAGCGGCAGCCCAACGTCGACCTACGAGCAGTACTTC. Amino acid sequence: CSASGSPTSTYEQYF. The chain joins TRBV20-1 to TRBJ2-7; D remains ambiguous. The CDR3 loop spans 15 amino acids. Germline V CDR1 and CDR2: DFQATT, SNEGSKA (reference sequence). V lost 3 bases and J lost 2, with 17 bases in between.

In this sample, this clonotype turned up a few times. This rearrangement joins TRBV27 to TRBJ2-1; D gene ambiguous. The CDR3 has 15 residues. Per germline, CDR1 MNHEY and CDR2 SMNVEV (reference sequence). V dropped 5 bases and J dropped 5 bases, with 16 bases sitting between them. CDR3 loop: CASSRHPELNNEQFF. The CDR3, as DNA: TGTGCCAGCAGTCGACACCCAGAGTTAAACAATGAGCAGTTCTTC.